A single sample gave rise to the 7 T cell receptor beta chains below, sequenced in a study of Graves' ophthalmopathy and Graves' hyperthyroidism. RNA transcripts were the source from which TCR beta CDR3 regions were amplified. First-round RT-PCR with HTBI primers preceded a second-round multiplex PCR. TCRdb reprocessed the multiplex PCR reads via MiXCR and lists one record per CDR3 protein. The table includes 1 million to 1.3 million distinct CDR3 sequences, about two fifths detected once. The sample taken for sequencing was peripheral blood or thyroid tissue (not recorded which). The origin of the receptors is an adult man with Graves' hyperthyroidism.

This clonotype appeared many times. The chain is built from TRBV14 and TRBJ2-7; D not resolved. V was pared by 3 bases and J by 4 bases, with 19 bases between. The CDR3 is made up of 16 amino acids. Germline CDR1 is SGHDN and CDR2 is FVKESK. DNA for the CDR3: TGTGCCAGCAGCCATGAACCGTCCGTCATGCGGTACGAGCAGTACTTC. Translation: CASSHEPSVMRYEQYF.

The chain joins TRBV5-4 to TRBJ2-7, with 9 bases identical to TRBD1. The CDR3 spans 16 residues. The germline V gene has CDR1 SGHNT and CDR2 YYREEE (reference sequence). J lost 3 bases, V lost 0 bases, and 7 bases had no gene match. CDR3 sequence reads: CASSLDPGTGYYEQYF. Written as DNA, the CDR3 is TGTGCCAGCAGCTTGGACCCCGGGACAGGGTACTACGAGCAGTACTTC.

This sequence joins TRBV7-2 and TRBJ1-6; TRBD1 matches at 8 bases. Germline V gene sequence: CDR1 SGHTA, CDR2 FQGNSA. V shed 5 bases and J 7 bases; nucleotides not matched to a gene: 10. The CDR3 is made up of 16 amino acids. The CDR3 nucleotides read TGTGCCAGCAGCGTAACAGGGGGGGTCGCAAATTCACCCCTCCACTTT. It encodes CASSVTGGVANSPLHF.

In DNA, the CDR3 is TGTGCCAGCAGTGACGCGGCAGGTTCACCCCTCCACTTT. This codes for CASSDAAGSPLHF. The J gene is TRBJ1-6, the V gene TRBV6-5; no clear D. The germline CDR1 and CDR2 sequences are MNHEY and SVGAGI. V lost 5 bases, J lost 9 bases, and 11 bases lay in between. The CDR3 covers 13 residues.

This clonotype was counted only a few times. The rearrangement joins TRBV15 to TRBJ1-6; no definite D call. Per the germline V gene, CDR1 is LNHNV and CDR2 is YYDKDF (reference sequence). This CDR3 has 13 residues. The CDR3 here is CATRGGNNSPLHF. CDR3 DNA sequence: TGTGCGACTCGGGGAGGGAATAATTCACCCCTCCACTTT. Based on the CDR3 plus reference TRBV15 and TRBJ1-6, the full variable domain is DAMVIQNPRYQVTQFGKPVTLSCSQTLNHNVMYWYQQKSSQAPKLLFHYYDKDFNNEADTPDNFQSRRPNTSFCFLDIRSPGLGDTAMYLCATRGGNNSPLHFGNGTRLTVT.

The table lists this clonotype with many counts. The rearrangement uses TRBV11-2 and TRBJ2-6, with D possibly being TRBD1 or TRBD2 (6 bases each). This CDR3 is built from 14 residues. Germline lookup yields CDR1 SGHAT and CDR2 FQNNGV. Trimming took off 8 bases at V and 4 bases at J, with 12 bases between the two ends. CDR3 in DNA: TGTGCCAGCGGTTGGGGGGCCGGGGCCAACGTCCTGACTTTC. Amino acids: CASGWGAGANVLTF. Using reference TRBV11-2 and TRBJ2-6 for the parts outside the CDR3, the full variable domain is EAGVAQSPRYKIIEKRQSVAFWCNPISGHATLYWYQQILGQGPKLLIQFQNNGVVDDSQLPKDRFSAERLKGVDSTLKIQPAKLEDSAVYLCASGWGAGANVLTFGAGSRLTVL.

Only a few counts were recorded for this clonotype. The V call is TRBV6-6, the J call TRBJ2-7, with TRBD1 identical over 7 bases. Germline values: CDR1 MNHNY, CDR2 SVGAGI (reference sequence). This CDR3 contains 14 residues. The ends lost 2 bases at V and 0 bases at J; junction bases unmatched: 1. In DNA form, the CDR3 reads TGTGCCAGCAGTTACGAGGGGGCCTCCTACGAGCAGTACTTC. It is translated as CASSYEGASYEQYF.